This record concerns one TCR beta chain sequence. These data come from a study of T cell responses to AZD1222 COVID-19 vaccine. The assay was immunoSEQ multiplex PCR, and TCRdb's table has in-frame clones only and misses some. The sample includes 150,000 or so clones, about 92% of them seen just once. Germline V gene sequence: CDR1 LGHNA, CDR2 YNFKEQ. This CDR3 comprises 17 residues. V was pared by 4 bases and J by 0 bases, with 17 bases between. The chain couples TRBV4-2 to TRBJ2-3; D not certain. The sequence came from an adult in good health. Source: peripheral blood, taken on day 0 of AZD1222 vaccination. CDR3 DNA sequence: TGTGCCAGCAGCCTAACCGGATTCGCTCCTAGCACAGATACGCAGTATTTT. Its translation is CASSLTGFAPSTDTQYF.